This T cell receptor (beta chain) is from a study of cytomegalovirus exposure and HLA in healthy donors. Study-wide results and caveats: Later analysis associated a missense DCLRE1C variant with TCR beta V- and J-gene trimming. No immune exposure information besides CMV serostatus was available. Roughly uniform sequencing depth across donors was assumed, possibly incorrectly.

PCR involved 60 Vbeta and 13 Jbeta primers. The protocol was immunoSEQ multiplex PCR, while the TCRdb copy is restricted to in-frame clones and leaves out a portion. The data contain a few hundred thousand clones, almost 85% of them seen just once; the ten biggest clones take up about 0.58%. This clone was recorded a few times. The antigen is not known. The germline V gene encodes CDR1 SGHNT and CDR2 YYREEE (reference sequence). V was clipped by 3 bases and J by 6 bases; unmatched bases: 8. This CDR3 has 16 amino acids. The chain recombines TRBV5-4 with TRBJ1-6; 8 positions match TRBD1. Sequenced material: PBMCs. The receptor was isolated from a woman aged 40 to 50 in good health and CMV-seronegative. The CDR3 protein is CASSSLVTGGNSPLHF. The CDR3 nucleotides read TGTGCCAGCAGCTCATTGGTTACAGGGGGTAATTCACCCCTCCACTTT. The full variable domain, with the rest looked up from reference TRBV5-4 and TRBJ1-6, is ETGVTQSPTHLIKTRGQQVTLRCSSQSGHNTVSWYQQALGQGPQFIFQYYREEENGRGNFPPRFSGLQFPNYSSELNVNALELDDSALYLCASSSLVTGGNSPLHFGNGTRLTVT.